This passage covers 27 T cell receptor beta chains from one sample sequenced in a study of CD8+ T cells in alopecia areata. Treatment: oral pan-JAK inhibitor, 5-10 mg twice daily. RNA was extracted and reverse transcribed into cDNA as the sequencing template. Assay used: immunoSEQ multiplex PCR; TCRdb lists only in-frame clones, some missing. The top ten clones hold over 1.5% of a sample with about 290,000 clones, roughly 60% of them seen once. This specimen consisted of CD4+ T cells sorted from blood, obtained at week 24, from a patient treated with tofacitinib. Every receptor here comes from a human donor with alopecia areata.

This chain links TRBV2 with TRBJ1-2; 8 nucleotides line up with TRBD1. The CDR3 covers 16 residues. The V segment lost 7 bases and the J segment 2 bases; nucleotides outside the gene matches: 12. Germline assignment: CDR1 SNHLY and CDR2 FYNNEI. The CDR3 DNA reads as TGTGCCAGCACGTTGCAGGGGGCGCGGGCGAACTATGGCTACACCTTC. Translation: CASTLQGARANYGYTF.

The rearrangement links TRBV7-9 to TRBJ2-1; the D gene could be TRBD1 or TRBD2 (5 bases each). This CDR3 is 14 amino acids long. In germline, CDR1 is SEHNR, CDR2 FQNEAQ (reference sequence). V gave up 7 bases and J gave up 4 bases, with 14 bases separating them. In nucleotides, the CDR3 is TGTGCCAGCATGTGGGACGGGGCATACAATGAGCAGTTCTTC. Translation gives CASMWDGAYNEQFF.

The V call is TRBV7-9, the J call TRBJ1-2; D gene uncertain. CDR1 is SEHNR, CDR2 FQNEAQ, per germline (reference sequence). V was pared by 6 bases and J by 4 bases, with 18 bases between. This CDR3 is 15 amino acids long. The CDR3 DNA is TGTGCCAGCAGTTCCTCGACTCCCCTAGTCTATGGCTACACCTTC. Translation: CASSSSTPLVYGYTF.

The chain employs TRBV29-1 and TRBJ1-3; D ambiguous. Germline CDR1 SQVTM, CDR2 ANQGSEA. The CDR3 loop spans 16 amino acids. The V gene lost 6 bases and the J gene lost 0 bases, with 18 bases spanning the gap. The CDR3 DNA follows: TGCAGCGTAGCCGTGTCTGGCAGCGGCTCTGGAAACACCATATATTTT. Residues: CSVAVSGSGSGNTIYF.

A single count supports this clone. This chain connects TRBV30 to TRBJ2-5; 10 nucleotides line up with TRBD2. The ends lost 2 bases at V and 4 bases at J; junction bases unmatched: 13. From germline, CDR1 is GTSNPN and CDR2 SVGIG (reference sequence). This CDR3 is 17 amino acids long. The CDR3, as DNA: TGTGCCTGGAGTCGTGCCCCCCTAGCGGGGGTAGGAGAGACCCAGTACTTC. This gives the protein CAWSRAPLAGVGETQYF.

The chain uses TRBV27 and TRBJ1-4, with TRBD1 matching 11 bases. CDR3 size: 17 residues. Per the germline V gene, CDR1 is MNHEY and CDR2 is SMNVEV (reference sequence). Unmatched junction bases numbered 3, after V lost 3 bases and J lost 0 bases. CDR3 loop: CASSFSGQGATNEKLFF. The CDR3 DNA sequence: TGTGCCAGCAGTTTTTCGGGACAGGGGGCAACTAATGAAAAACTGTTTTTT.

V gene TRBV2 combines with J gene TRBJ2-5; D gene unclear. There are 13 residues in the CDR3. The germline V and J ends were trimmed by 2 bases and 7 bases, with 11 bases remaining between them. Germline V CDR1 and CDR2: SNHLY, FYNNEI. CDR3 bases: TGTGCCAGCAGTGAAAGTGTAGTTACGACCCAGTACTTC. It specifies CASSESVVTTQYF. Variable domain in full (rest from reference TRBV2 and TRBJ2-5): EPEVTQTPSHQVTQMGQEVILRCVPISNHLYFYWYRQILGQKVEFLVSFYNNEISEKSEIFDDQFSVERPDGSNFTLKIRSTKLEDSAMYFCASSESVVTTQYFGPGTRLLVL.

This clone occurred a few times. The V call is TRBV5-1, the J call TRBJ1-1; TRBD1 is a possible D gene (5 bases). Trimming removed 0 bases at V and 11 bases at J, with 11 bases between. The germline gives CDR1 SGHRS, CDR2 YFSETQ. The CDR3 covers 12 residues. The CDR3 coding sequence is TGCGCCAGCAGCTTGGAGGGGTCGCACGCTTTCTTT. This encodes CASSLEGSHAFF.

This clone showed up just a few times. The rearrangement uses TRBV7-2 and TRBJ1-1; D might be TRBD1 (6 bases). The V end was cut by 5 bases, the J end by 1 base, with 8 bases between. This CDR3 contains 13 residues. Germline CDR1 reads SGHTA; CDR2 reads FQGNSA. CDR3 protein: CASSGRGNTEAFF. In DNA form, the CDR3 reads TGTGCCAGCAGCGGCAGGGGGAACACTGAAGCTTTCTTT.

This clone appeared a few times. This rearrangement joins TRBV27 to TRBJ1-2; D is uncertain. The ends were cut back, 3 bases at V and 6 bases at J, with 11 bases in the middle. From germline, CDR1 is MNHEY and CDR2 SMNVEV (reference sequence). This CDR3 spans 13 amino acids. CDR3 DNA sequence: TGTGCCAGCAGTTTGCGGGCGGCGAATGGCTACACCTTC. Encoded protein: CASSLRAANGYTF.

The chain couples TRBV30 to TRBJ2-2; 9 nucleotides match TRBD2. The J segment lost 4 bases and the V segment lost 2 bases, leaving 5 bases of the junction unmatched. In germline, CDR1 is GTSNPN, CDR2 SVGIG (reference sequence). CDR3 length: 15 amino acids. The chain's CDR3 is CAWSFAGGPTGELFF. The CDR3 region has the DNA TGTGCCTGGAGTTTTGCGGGGGGGCCCACCGGGGAGCTGTTTTTT.

The rearrangement links TRBV6-5 to TRBJ2-3, with 7 bases identical to TRBD1. V shed 5 bases and J 6 bases; nucleotides not matched to a gene: 11. CDR3 length equals 15 residues. Germline CDR1 and CDR2: MNHEY and SVGAGI. The DNA of the CDR3 is TGTGCCAGCAGTATCAGACAGGGACCCTCGGATACGCAGTATTTT. This codes for CASSIRQGPSDTQYF.

This clone showed up just a few times. The V gene is TRBV28, the J gene TRBJ2-7; D call uncertain. V lost 5 bases, J lost 3 bases, and 11 bases lay in between. The germline V gene has CDR1 MDHEN and CDR2 SYDVKM. CDR3 length: 13 amino acids. The CDR3 region is CASSPLPNYEQYF. The DNA for the CDR3 is TGTGCCAGCAGTCCACTTCCAAACTACGAGCAGTACTTC.

This clone came up once. This chain uses TRBV15 with TRBJ2-1; D gene uncertain. Germline values: CDR1 LNHNV, CDR2 YYDKDF (reference sequence). V dropped 0 bases and J dropped 8 bases, with 5 bases sitting between them. This CDR3 region has 12 residues. The CDR3 protein is CATSRDRYEQFF. The DNA for the CDR3 is TGTGCCACCAGCAGAGATCGGTATGAGCAGTTCTTC.

The genes are TRBV27 and TRBJ1-6; TRBD1 is a possible D gene (5 bases). This CDR3 has 19 residues. In germline, CDR1 is MNHEY, CDR2 SMNVEV (reference sequence). V dropped 6 bases and J dropped 0 bases, with 21 bases sitting between them. Written as DNA, the CDR3 is TGTGCCAGCAGCTCCCAGGGAGGAGGTGAAGGCTCCTATAATTCACCCCTCCACTTT. Translation gives CASSSQGGGEGSYNSPLHF.

Written as DNA, the CDR3 is TGTGCCACCAGAAGGGGGGTTGACAATGAGCAGTTCTTC. Its translation is CATRRGVDNEQFF. The chain employs TRBV15 and TRBJ2-1; D may correspond to TRBD1 or TRBD2 (6 bases each). This CDR3 contains 13 residues. CDR1 and CDR2 (germline): LNHNV, YYDKDF (reference sequence). V lost 6 bases to trimming and J lost 5 bases, with 11 bases between them.

This chain uses TRBV28 with TRBJ1-2; 9 bases are a match to TRBD1. CDR3 length: 13 residues. Germline-derived CDR1 and CDR2 are MDHEN and SYDVKM. Losses at the gene ends were 3 bases for V and 8 bases for J; bases not matched to a gene: 4. The CDR3, as DNA: TGTGCCAGCAGTTTCGGACAGGGGTTCGGCTACACCTTC. This codes for CASSFGQGFGYTF.

This chain links TRBV27 with TRBJ1-2, with TRBD1 matching 7 bases. CDR1 is MNHEY and CDR2 is SMNVEV in the germline V gene (reference sequence). Losses at the gene ends were 5 bases for V and 2 bases for J; bases not matched to a gene: 17. The CDR3 covers 18 residues. The CDR3 DNA sequence: TGTGCCAGCAGTCAGTCCCAAATCAGGACAGGCGCCAACTATGGCTACACCTTC. It encodes CASSQSQIRTGANYGYTF.

This chain connects TRBV27 to TRBJ1-2; 8 nucleotides agree with TRBD1. The germline gives CDR1 MNHEY, CDR2 SMNVEV (reference sequence). There are 17 residues in the CDR3. The trim removed 4 bases at V and 5 bases at J, leaving 15 bases unmatched. The DNA for the CDR3 is TGTGCCAGCAGTTCGAATCAGGGGGCCGCGACGGGGTATGGCTACACCTTC. It translates to CASSSNQGAATGYGYTF.

The J gene is TRBJ1-6, the V gene TRBV6-5; 7 nucleotides line up with TRBD1. The V segment lost 6 bases and the J segment 10 bases; nucleotides outside the gene matches: 9. CDR3 length equals 14 residues. CDR1 and CDR2 from the germline V gene are MNHEY and SVGAGI. The CDR3, as DNA: TGTGCCAGCAGCTGGGACAGAGGACGGTCACCCCTCCACTTT. This encodes CASSWDRGRSPLHF.

In this sample, this clone turned up once. The chain is built from TRBV30 and TRBJ1-2; D perhaps matches TRBD1 (6 bases). The CDR3 loop spans 13 amino acids. V was clipped by 2 bases and J by 2 bases, with 9 bases between them. Germline lookup yields CDR1 GTSNPN and CDR2 SVGIG (reference sequence). CDR3 region: CAWSTGYNYGYTF. For the CDR3, the DNA is TGTGCCTGGAGTACAGGGTACAACTATGGCTACACCTTC. Combining the CDR3 with reference TRBV30 and TRBJ1-2 gives the whole variable domain SQTIHQWPATLVQPVGSPLSLECTVEGTSNPNLYWYRQAAGRGLQLLFYSVGIGQISSEVPQNLSASRPQDRQFILSSKKLLLSDSGFYLCAWSTGYNYGYTFGSGTRLTVV.

This clone was counted between two and nine times. This sequence joins TRBV11-2 and TRBJ2-3; D ambiguous. This CDR3 is 13 amino acids long. The ends were cut back, 8 bases at V and 2 bases at J, with 11 bases in the middle. The germline V gene encodes CDR1 SGHAT and CDR2 FQNNGV. CDR3 sequence: CASGPQITDTQYF. The CDR3, as DNA: TGTGCCAGCGGTCCCCAAATCACAGATACGCAGTATTTT.

J is TRBJ1-2 and V is TRBV20-1; D gene unclear. From germline, CDR1 is DFQATT and CDR2 SNEGSKA (reference sequence). Trimming removed 6 bases at V and 7 bases at J, with 12 bases between. The CDR3 covers 11 residues. The CDR3 region has the DNA TGCAGTGCCCTGTTTTTGGGTGGCTACACCTTC. Its protein is CSALFLGGYTF.

This rearrangement joins TRBV2 to TRBJ1-4; D possibly corresponds to TRBD1 (6 bases). The V and J ends lost 3 bases and 5 bases respectively, with 13 bases between them. Germline lookup yields CDR1 SNHLY and CDR2 FYNNEI. This CDR3 comprises 15 residues. The CDR3 loop is CASSDPGHLNEKLFF. The CDR3 nucleotides are TGTGCCAGCAGTGACCCGGGACACCTGAATGAAAAACTGTTTTTT.

J is TRBJ2-5 and V is TRBV7-2; possible D gene TRBD1, 5 bases. Trimming pared 5 bases from V and 12 bases from J, leaving 19 bases between. The CDR3 sequence is 13 residues long. Germline V lookup: CDR1 SGHTA, CDR2 FQGNSA. The CDR3: CASSPVGPLGEYF. CDR3 nucleotide sequence: TGTGCCAGCAGCCCCGTGGGCCCCCTAGGGGAGTACTTC.

The rearrangement joins TRBV11-2 to TRBJ2-1; 8 bases line up with TRBD2. This CDR3 contains 16 residues. V was pared by 6 bases and J by 0 bases, with 7 bases of the junction left unmatched. Germline loops: CDR1 SGHAT, CDR2 FQNNGV. The DNA for the CDR3 is TGTGCCAGCAGAACCCCCGGGACTAGCTCCTACAATGAGCAGTTCTTC. Translating gives CASRTPGTSSYNEQFF.

The chain has TRBV11-3 and TRBJ1-5; D gene unclear. CDR1 is SGHNT, CDR2 YENEEA, per germline. The CDR3 extends over 12 amino acids. The germline V and J ends were trimmed by 2 bases and 4 bases, with 3 bases remaining between them. The CDR3 spells CASSLRNQPQHF. CDR3 in DNA: TGTGCCAGCAGCTTAAGGAATCAGCCCCAGCATTTT.